What follows describes a single TCR beta chain. How the authors handled the data: Counts of nucleated cells, estimated from reference gene primer amplification, were obtained. Sequencing used immunoSEQ multiplex PCR; TCRdb keeps in-frame clones, though not all of them. Clone size and the V and J calls come from that table; the DNA yielded D and trimming. The data show a few hundred thousand clones, around 83% seen once. The sample comes from a study of blood T cell repertoires in COVID-19. Background on the study: Specimens from acute and convalescent COVID-19 originated in the United States, Italy and Spain. Nucleic acid was either cDNA or gDNA, and it came from T cells, B-cell-depleted T cells, or PBMCs.

Germline V CDR1 and CDR2: MNHEY, SMNVEV (reference sequence). The CDR3 sequence is 14 residues long. V shed 6 bases, J shed 5 bases, and the junction held 6 bases outside the gene matches. Input material: peripheral blood. This receptor was taken from a man aged 40-49 years who had recovered from COVID-19. V and J are TRBV27 and TRBJ2-5; TRBD2 aligns across 10 bases. The CDR3 region is CASRRLAGQETQYF. CDR3 nucleotides: TGTGCCAGCAGACGACTAGCGGGCCAGGAGACCCAGTACTTC.